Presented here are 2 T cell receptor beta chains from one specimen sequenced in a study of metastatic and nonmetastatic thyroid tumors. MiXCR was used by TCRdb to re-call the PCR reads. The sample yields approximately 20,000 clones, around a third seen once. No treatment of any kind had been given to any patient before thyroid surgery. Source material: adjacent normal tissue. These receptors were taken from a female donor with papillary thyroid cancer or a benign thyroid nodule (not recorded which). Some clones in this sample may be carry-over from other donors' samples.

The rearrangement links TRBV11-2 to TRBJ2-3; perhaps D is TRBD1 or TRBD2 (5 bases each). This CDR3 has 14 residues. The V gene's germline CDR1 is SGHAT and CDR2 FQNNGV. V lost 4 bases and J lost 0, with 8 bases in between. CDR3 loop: CASSYRDSTDTQYF. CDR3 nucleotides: TGTGCCAGCAGCTATCGGGACAGCACAGATACGCAGTATTTT.

CDR3 sequence: CASSVAVGPFYEQYF. Written as DNA, the CDR3 is TGTGCCAGCAGCGTTGCGGTCGGGCCTTTCTACGAGCAGTACTTC. V gene TRBV12-3 or TRBV12-4 combines with J gene TRBJ2-7; D is ambiguous. This CDR3 comprises 15 residues. V lost 6 bases to trimming and J lost 3 bases, with 18 bases between them.